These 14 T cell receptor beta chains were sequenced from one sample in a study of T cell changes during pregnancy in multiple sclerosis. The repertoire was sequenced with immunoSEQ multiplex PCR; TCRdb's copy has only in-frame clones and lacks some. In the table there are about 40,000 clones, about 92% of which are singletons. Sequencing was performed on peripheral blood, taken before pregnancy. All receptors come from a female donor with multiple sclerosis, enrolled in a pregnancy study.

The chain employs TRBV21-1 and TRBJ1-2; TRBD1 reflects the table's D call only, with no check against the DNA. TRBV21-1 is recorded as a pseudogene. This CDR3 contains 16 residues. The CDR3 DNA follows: TGTGCCAGCAGCAAAGTAGTGGACAGTTGGGACTATGGCTACACCTTC. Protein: CASSKVVDSWDYGYTF.

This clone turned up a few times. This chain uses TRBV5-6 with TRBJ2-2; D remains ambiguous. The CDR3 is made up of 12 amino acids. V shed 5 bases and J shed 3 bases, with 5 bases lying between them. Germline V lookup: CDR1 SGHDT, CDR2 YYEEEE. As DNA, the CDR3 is TGTGCCAGCAGAATAGACACCGGGGAGCTGTTTTTT. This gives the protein CASRIDTGELFF.

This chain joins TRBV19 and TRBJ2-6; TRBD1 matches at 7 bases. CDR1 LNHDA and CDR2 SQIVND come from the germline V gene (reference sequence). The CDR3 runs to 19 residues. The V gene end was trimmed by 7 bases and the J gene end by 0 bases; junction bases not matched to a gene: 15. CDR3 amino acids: CASKALGGAGFSGANVLTF. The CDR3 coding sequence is TGTGCCAGTAAGGCCCTAGGGGGCGCAGGTTTCTCTGGGGCCAACGTCCTGACTTTC.

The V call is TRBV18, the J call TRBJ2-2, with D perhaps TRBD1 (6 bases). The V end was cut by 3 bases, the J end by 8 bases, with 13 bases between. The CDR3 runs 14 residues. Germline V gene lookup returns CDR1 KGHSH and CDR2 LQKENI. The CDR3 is CASSPPQGTGELFF. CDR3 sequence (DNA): TGTGCCAGCTCACCCCCACAAGGGACAGGGGAGCTGTTTTTT.

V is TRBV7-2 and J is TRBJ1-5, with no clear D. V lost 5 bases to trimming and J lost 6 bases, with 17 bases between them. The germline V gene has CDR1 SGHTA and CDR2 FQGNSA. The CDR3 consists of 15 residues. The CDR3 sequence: CASSIDVPGIQPQHF. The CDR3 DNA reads TGTGCCAGCAGCATAGACGTTCCAGGTATTCAGCCCCAGCATTTT.

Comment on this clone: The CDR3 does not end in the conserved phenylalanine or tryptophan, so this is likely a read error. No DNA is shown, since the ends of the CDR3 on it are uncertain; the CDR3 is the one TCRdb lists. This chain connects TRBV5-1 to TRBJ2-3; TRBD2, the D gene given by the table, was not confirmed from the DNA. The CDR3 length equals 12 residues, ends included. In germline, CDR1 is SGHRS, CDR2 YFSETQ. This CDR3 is CASSLDAGRRVI.

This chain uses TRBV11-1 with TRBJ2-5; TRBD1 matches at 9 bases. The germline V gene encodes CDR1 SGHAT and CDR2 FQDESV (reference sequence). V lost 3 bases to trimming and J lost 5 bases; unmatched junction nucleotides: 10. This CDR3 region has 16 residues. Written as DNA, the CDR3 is TGTGCCAGCAGCTTGCCGAGGGACAGGGCTTGGGAGACCCAGTACTTC. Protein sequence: CASSLPRDRAWETQYF.

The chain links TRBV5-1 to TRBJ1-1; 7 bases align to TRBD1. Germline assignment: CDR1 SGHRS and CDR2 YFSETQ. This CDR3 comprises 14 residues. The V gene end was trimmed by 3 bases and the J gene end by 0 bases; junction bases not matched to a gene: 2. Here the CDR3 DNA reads TGCGCCAGCAGCTGGACAGGTATGAACACTGAAGCTTTCTTT. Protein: CASSWTGMNTEAFF.

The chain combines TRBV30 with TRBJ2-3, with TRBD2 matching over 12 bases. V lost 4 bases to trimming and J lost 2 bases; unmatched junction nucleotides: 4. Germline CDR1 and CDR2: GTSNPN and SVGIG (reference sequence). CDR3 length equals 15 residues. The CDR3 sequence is CAWTWTSGATDTQYF. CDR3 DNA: TGTGCCTGGACTTGGACTAGCGGGGCCACAGATACGCAGTATTTT.

The CDR3 region is CASSISSYYNEQFF. CDR3 bases: TGTGCCAGTAGTATCTCTTCCTACTACAATGAGCAGTTCTTC. This chain uses TRBV19 with TRBJ2-1, with unresolved D. V gave up 3 bases and J gave up 3 bases, with 9 bases separating them. The CDR3 runs to 14 residues. CDR1 and CDR2 from the germline V gene are LNHDA and SQIVND (reference sequence). The whole variable domain, remainder taken from reference TRBV19 and TRBJ2-1, is DGGITQSPKYLFRKEGQNVTLSCEQNLNHDAMYWYRQDPGQGLRLIYYSQIVNDFQKGDIAEGYSVSREKKESFPLTVTSAQKNPTAFYLCASSISSYYNEQFFGPGTRLTVL.

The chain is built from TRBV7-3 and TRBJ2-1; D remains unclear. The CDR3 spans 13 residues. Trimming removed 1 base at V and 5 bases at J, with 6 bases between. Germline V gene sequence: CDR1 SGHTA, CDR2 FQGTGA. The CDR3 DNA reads TGTGCCAGCAGCTTAAGCAGAAACAATGAGCAGTTCTTC. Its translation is CASSLSRNNEQFF. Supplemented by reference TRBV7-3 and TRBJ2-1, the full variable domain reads GAGVSQTPSNKVTEKGKYVELRCDPISGHTALYWYRQSLGQGPEFLIYFQGTGAADDSGLPNDRFFAVRPEGSVSTLKIQRTERGDSAVYLCASSLSRNNEQFFGPGTRLTVL.

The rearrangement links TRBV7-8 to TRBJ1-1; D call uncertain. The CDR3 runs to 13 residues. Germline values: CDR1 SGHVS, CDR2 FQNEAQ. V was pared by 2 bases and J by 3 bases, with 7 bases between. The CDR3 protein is CASSLFLYTEAFF. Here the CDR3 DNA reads TGTGCCAGCAGCTTATTCCTTTACACTGAAGCTTTCTTT.

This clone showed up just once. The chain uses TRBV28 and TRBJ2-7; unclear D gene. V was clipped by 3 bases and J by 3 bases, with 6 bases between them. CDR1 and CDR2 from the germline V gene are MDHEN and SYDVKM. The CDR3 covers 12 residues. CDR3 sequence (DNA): TGTGCCAGCAGTTTCTCTTTCTACGAGCAGTACTTC. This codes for CASSFSFYEQYF.

CDR3 sequence: CASSLSNSNEQFF. The CDR3 DNA sequence: TGTGCCAGCAGTTTATCGAACTCCAATGAGCAGTTCTTC. V is TRBV27 and J is TRBJ2-1; D call uncertain. Trimming removed 0 bases from V and 6 bases from J, with 6 bases in between. CDR1 is MNHEY and CDR2 is SMNVEV in the germline V gene (reference sequence). The CDR3 is 13 amino acids.